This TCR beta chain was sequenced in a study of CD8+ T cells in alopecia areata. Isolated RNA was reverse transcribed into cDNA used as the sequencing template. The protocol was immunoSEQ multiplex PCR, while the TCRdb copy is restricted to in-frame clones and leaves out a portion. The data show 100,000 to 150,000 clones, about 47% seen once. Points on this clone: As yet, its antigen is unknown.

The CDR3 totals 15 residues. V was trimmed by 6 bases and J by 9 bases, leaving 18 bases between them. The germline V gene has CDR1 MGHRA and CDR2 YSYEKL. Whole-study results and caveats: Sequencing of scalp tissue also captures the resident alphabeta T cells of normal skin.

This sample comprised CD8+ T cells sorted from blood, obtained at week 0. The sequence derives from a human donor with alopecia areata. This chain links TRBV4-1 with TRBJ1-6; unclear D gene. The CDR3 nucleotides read TGCGCCAGCAGTCTGACCAGGACGCTGGGTTCACCCCTCCACTTT. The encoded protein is CASSLTRTLGSPLHF.